This record concerns one T cell receptor beta chain sequence. The CDR3 has 12 amino acids. Germline CDR1 reads ENHRY; CDR2 reads SYGVKD. UMIs with a 6-nucleotide sample barcode were added by template switching. TCRdb derives one entry per CDR3 protein from the 5' RACE reads, leaving out DNA. This listing includes approximately 160,000 distinct CDR3 sequences. The sample belongs to a study of monozygotic twins with inflammatory bowel disease. This chain joins TRBV10-3 and TRBJ2-7; TCRdb gives TRBD2 as the D gene, but with no DNA this cannot be confirmed. The specimen sequenced was blood. This sequence was found in a human donor with ulcerative colitis or Crohn's disease, or a healthy co-twin of an affected twin (not recorded which). This CDR3 is CAIGPSYYEQYF.